The rows below give T cell receptor beta chains drawn from one sample of a study of post-analysis software for immune sequencing data. TCRdb recomputed calls from the PCR reads with MiXCR, one row per CDR3 protein. This sample has roughly 650,000 distinct CDR3 sequences, with approximately 59% found just once. Sequencing used blood. The receptor set was obtained from a girl aged 2-10 years with multiple sclerosis. Each CDR3 is given without its conserved first and last residue.

TRBJ2-7 | TRBV27 | ASRRGTSGREEQY
TRBJ2-1 | TRBV20-1 | SARVASNEQF
TRBJ2-1 | TRBV6-1 | ASNPSGRLNEQF
TRBJ1-2 | TRBV28 | ASSTTAMFRGYT
TRBJ2-1 | TRBV14 | ASSPRLAGAKQF
TRBJ2-3 | TRBV5-1 | ASSLTGMQY
TRBJ2-7 | TRBV20-1 | SARVAGSSYEQY
TRBJ1-2 | TRBV12-3/TRBV12-4 | ASSPQGQGSYGYT
TRBJ2-1 | TRBV7-2 | ASSNRASSWNEQF
TRBJ1-2 | TRBV5-1 | ASSSSPNYGYT
NA | TRBV29-1 | SVEDAGIYEQY
TRBJ2-5 | TRBV11-2 | ASRHSGTDQETQY
TRBJ2-7 | TRBV6-1 | AGGTGSYEQY
TRBJ2-1 | TRBV7-9 | ASSRMGGTHNEQF
TRBJ1-2 | TRBV7-2 | ASSRQSADYGYT
TRBJ2-1 | TRBV7-9 | ASSLGPREQF
TRBJ2-1 | TRBV4-2 | ASSQETGGNEQF
TRBJ2-3 | TRBV20-1 | SAETAAGADTQY
TRBJ1-6 | TRBV2 | ASCGRESAPLH
TRBJ2-1 | TRBV18 | ASSRGEDEQF
TRBJ2-7 | TRBV7-9 | ASSLQLTVYEQY
TRBJ1-2 | TRBV7-2 | ASSLSEGGYT
TRBJ2-3 | TRBV4-3 | ASSQEEAGMITDTQY
TRBJ1-1 | TRBV29-1 | SVSRQGTEAF
NA | TRBV3-1 | ASKGGASEQY
TRBJ1-1 | TRBV20-1 | SARDRSDTEAF
TRBJ2-7 | TRBV7-2 | ASSLSGSSYNEQY
TRBJ2-1 | TRBV6-1 | ASSESGYERGVYNEQF
TRBJ2-3 | TRBV3-1 | ASSQDRASGRLTDTQY
TRBJ2-1 | TRBV20-1 | SAREGADNEQF
TRBJ2-7 | TRBV7-9 | ASSFNFLDRYEQY
TRBJ2-5 | TRBV20-1 | SATDRWIKETQY
TRBJ2-7 | TRBV10-3 | AISESTTLAGAYEQY
TRBJ2-1 | TRBV7-2 | ASSLVAGRRDEQF
TRBJ2-3 | TRBV24-1 | ATSDYRADTQY
TRBJ1-5 | TRBV2 | ASSSMDQPQH
TRBJ2-1 | TRBV2 | ASTPRDSSYNEQF
TRBJ2-3 | TRBV25-1 | ASSEYMGGITDTQY
TRBJ2-3 | TRBV6-2/TRBV6-3 | ASSYSRTQY
TRBJ2-5 | TRBV20-1 | SVSAGRPGETQY
TRBJ2-6 | TRBV6-1 | ASSEWGTHTSGANVLT
TRBJ2-5 | TRBV7-9 | ASSFRTGERETQY
TRBJ1-4 | TRBV20-1 | SARDKGAGSLSEKLF
TRBJ1-1 | TRBV5-1 | ASSFYMETEAF
TRBJ2-3 | TRBV12-3/TRBV12-4 | ASSFYSAGGLTDAQY
TRBJ2-3 | TRBV7-2 | ASSSGLAGPSDTQY
NA | TRBV7-9 | ASSLASGRIETQY
TRBJ2-7 | TRBV7-7 | ASSGRYPRGLEQY
TRBJ2-3 | TRBV10-2 | ASSELRGRTDTQY
TRBJ2-5 | TRBV6-6 | ASRSTGGRETQY
TRBJ2-1 | TRBV5-1 | ASSPGSGRDNEQF
TRBJ1-2 | TRBV12-3/TRBV12-4 | ASSPDRSYGYT
TRBJ1-1 | TRBV29-1 | SVSNLDRANTEAF
NA | TRBV19 | ASRHYEQY
TRBJ2-3 | TRBV18 | ASSPPSVPDTQY
TRBJ2-1 | TRBV6-5 | ASRGTSGRLNEQF
NA | TRBV18 | ASSPRGSGSSYNEQY